This T cell receptor (beta chain) was captured in a study of control samples from healthy donors and cancer patients. Clones were read by immunoSEQ multiplex PCR, and TCRdb kept only the in-frame ones, dropping some. The table includes 150,000 or so clones, approximately 94% detected once. The sequence was obtained from a man aged 35 to 55 in good health. The sequencing input was blood.

The CDR3 spells CASSRTSRQANTEAFF. CDR3 DNA sequence: TGTGCCAGTAGCCGAACATCAAGACAGGCGAACACTGAAGCTTTCTTT. This chain connects TRBV19 to TRBJ1-1, with a possible D match to TRBD1 (6 bases). The CDR3 loop spans 16 amino acids. Trimming left V 6 bases short and J 1 base short, with 18 bases between. Germline-derived CDR1 and CDR2 are LNHDA and SQIVND (reference sequence).